The sequence of this T cell receptor beta chain was determined in a study of T cells in Graves' hyperthyroidism and ophthalmopathy (dated by TCRdb to the late 2010s). Context from the whole study: Peripheral blood was collected at initial diagnosis, before any treatment. In more than 5 Graves' hyperthyroidism patients, the study also compared T-cell repertoires from thyroid tissue with T-cell repertoires from blood. Once sampling was done, hyperthyroidism patients were given methimazole at a starting dose of 30 mg daily, whereas ophthalmopathy patients were given high-dose intravenous methylprednisolone. Prospective prediction of ophthalmopathy was tested in an independent validation cohort of 18 to 20 hyperthyroidism patients and 15 to 17 patients who later progressed to ophthalmopathy. To identify TCR V-J signatures that set the groups apart, the researchers used a discovery cohort of 90 to 100 patients, made up of fewer than 50 with Graves' ophthalmopathy and 57 with stable Graves' hyperthyroidism. According to the paper, TCR Vbeta CDR3 sequencing was carried out on over 130 peripheral blood samples, which came from under 50 ophthalmopathy, roughly 75 hyperthyroidism and 17 progressor patients. The approximately 97 discovery patients were randomly divided into training and test sets at a 7:3 ratio. The paper as a whole reports these results and caveats: A 13 V-J signature model separated ophthalmopathy from stable hyperthyroidism, with 87.88% sensitivity and 81% to 82% specificity in cross-validation and 80%/75% in testing. No statistical method was used to set the sample size in advance, and investigators knew the group allocation. During validation, the model predicted progression to ophthalmopathy a median of around 6 months ahead of onset, with roughly 65% sensitivity and about 72% specificity. Blood samples also contained most of the expanded thyroid clonotypes (frequency above 0.001), which suggests that blood repertoires may reflect thyroid immune responses.

The CDR3 goes from the cysteine to the phenylalanine over 17 residues. The read is trimmed to its CDR3 DNA, 51 bases read in frame from base 1. Germline trimming: 6 bases from V, 4 bases from J; junction bases outside gene matches: 14. Ten or more counts support this clonotype. Its antigen target is currently unknown. Base qualities are not at hand, and no much larger clone is one base apart. TCR beta CDR3 regions were amplified from RNA transcripts. The TCR CDR3 was subjected to a first round of RT-PCR using the HTBI primer set and the Qiagen OneStep RT-PCR kit. Libraries were constructed in a second round of multiplex PCR, after which size selection and purification were carried out. Paired-end sequencing of the libraries was performed with 100 bp reads on an Illumina HiSeq2000. The original methods were these. Raw data were processed with SOAPnuke, discarding reads with adapters, uncalled bases, mean Phred below 15, or no exact constant-primer or identifier match. High-quality paired reads were merged with COPE v1.2.5, and unique nucleotide sequences were defined as clonotypes. MiTCR v1.1 was used to align the clonotypes against IMGT TRBV, TRBD and TRBJ reference segments. The analysis included only V-J combinations with a frequency above 0.0001, which together covered over 98% of the repertoires. The TCS score was defined as the ratio of F50 (clonal expansion) to E x V (chaos), calculated using BLOSUM62-based TCRdist between CDR3 peptides within each V-J. Welch's t-statistics and random forest reduced approximately 520 V-J features to 10 to 15, which were used in a naive Bayes classifier (R e1071). TCRdb passed the public sequencing reads through fastp at Q25 and MiXCR, retaining productive beta sequences. Identical CDR3 protein sequences are pooled into one entry, listed with their most common genes and DNA. The V and J calls here are based on TCRdb, not the publication. This sample lists 360,000 or so distinct CDR3 sequences; around a sixth were detected once. The ten top clones hold about 16% of the sample.

In the ophthalmopathy patients, disease was moderately to severely active, with a Clinical Activity Score of 3 or more, a NOSPECS grade of 4 or more, and a duration of less than 3 months. Exclusion was applied to patients with uncontrolled infections, other autoimmune diseases, pregnancy or lactation. Diagnoses relied on clinical symptoms, serum thyroxine and TRAb, thyroid ultrasound and orbital computed tomography. Ficoll-Paque density gradient centrifugation was used to isolate PBMCs from 9.5 to 10 ml of fresh peripheral blood. Total RNA was extracted using Trizol reagent, and RNA quality was assessed on an Agilent 2100 Bioanalyzer.

The chain is assembled from TRBV12-3 or TRBV12-4 and TRBJ2-2, and 7 junctional nucleotides match TRBD1. The clonotype was recovered from a middle-aged woman with Graves' ophthalmopathy. The specimen was blood. In nucleotide form, the sequence is TGTGCCAGCAGCCAACCCCGGGTCAGGGGGTCCACCGGGGAGCTGTTTTTT. This codes for CASSQPRVRGSTGELFF.